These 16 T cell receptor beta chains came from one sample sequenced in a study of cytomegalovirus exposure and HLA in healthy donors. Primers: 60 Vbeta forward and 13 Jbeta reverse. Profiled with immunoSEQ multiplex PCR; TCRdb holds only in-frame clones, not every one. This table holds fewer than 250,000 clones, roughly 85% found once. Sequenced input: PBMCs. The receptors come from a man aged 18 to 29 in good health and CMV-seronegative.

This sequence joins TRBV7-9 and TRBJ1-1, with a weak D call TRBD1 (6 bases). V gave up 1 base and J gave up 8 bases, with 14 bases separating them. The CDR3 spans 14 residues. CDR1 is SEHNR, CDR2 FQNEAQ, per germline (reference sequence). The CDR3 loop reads CASSLEARGLEAFF. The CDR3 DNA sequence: TGTGCCAGCAGCTTAGAGGCCAGGGGCCTCGAAGCTTTCTTT.

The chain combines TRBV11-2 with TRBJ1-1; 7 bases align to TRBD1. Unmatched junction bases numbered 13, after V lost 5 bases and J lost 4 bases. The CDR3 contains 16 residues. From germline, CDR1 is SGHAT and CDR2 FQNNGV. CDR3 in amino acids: CASSPQPGQRATEAFF. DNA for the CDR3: TGTGCCAGCAGCCCCCAACCGGGACAGAGGGCCACTGAAGCTTTCTTT.

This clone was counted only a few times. In nucleotides, the CDR3 is TGTGCCAGCATCTTCGGCCGGGACAGGGTCACAGATACGCAGTATTTT. Translated, it gives CASIFGRDRVTDTQYF. This chain uses TRBV2 with TRBJ2-3, with 9 bases lining up with TRBD1. The CDR3 extends over 16 amino acids. Germline V gene sequence: CDR1 SNHLY, CDR2 FYNNEI. V shed 7 bases, J shed 2 bases, and the junction held 10 bases outside the gene matches.

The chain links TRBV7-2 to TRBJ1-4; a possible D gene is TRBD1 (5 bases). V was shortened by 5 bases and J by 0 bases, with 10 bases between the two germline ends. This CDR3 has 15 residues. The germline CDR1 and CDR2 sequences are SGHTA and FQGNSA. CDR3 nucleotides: TGTGCCAGCAGCACAACAGGAACAACTAATGAAAAACTGTTTTTT. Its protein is CASSTTGTTNEKLFF.

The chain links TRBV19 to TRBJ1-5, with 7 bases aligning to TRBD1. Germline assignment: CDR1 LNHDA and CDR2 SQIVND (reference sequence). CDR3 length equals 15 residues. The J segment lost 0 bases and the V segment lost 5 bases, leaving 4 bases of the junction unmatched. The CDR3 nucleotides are TGTGCCAGTAGTGACGGGACAGCTAGCAATCAGCCCCAGCATTTT. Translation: CASSDGTASNQPQHF.

The CDR3 DNA follows: TGCAGCGTTAGTAAAGGCGGGAGCGACGAGACCCAGTACTTC. Translated: CSVSKGGSDETQYF. The chain combines TRBV29-1 with TRBJ2-5, with TRBD2 identical over 7 bases. The CDR3 is made up of 14 amino acids. Trimming took 5 bases from V and 5 from J; bases not matched to a gene: 11. Germline V lookup: CDR1 SQVTM, CDR2 ANQGSEA. Full variable domain (rest looked up from reference TRBV29-1 and TRBJ2-5): SAVISQKPSRDICQRGTSLTIQCQVDSQVTMMFWYRQQPGQSLTLIATANQGSEATYESGFVIDKFPISRPNLTFSTLTVSNMSPEDSSIYLCSVSKGGSDETQYFGPGTRLLVL.

DNA of the CDR3: TGTGCCTGGAGTCCCCTCGGGATTTACGAGCAGTACTTC. It codes for CAWSPLGIYEQYF. The chain joins TRBV30 to TRBJ2-7; D is possibly TRBD2 (5 bases). V was shortened by 2 bases and J by 4 bases, with 12 bases between the two germline ends. Germline V gene lookup returns CDR1 GTSNPN and CDR2 SVGIG (reference sequence). This CDR3 is built from 13 residues.

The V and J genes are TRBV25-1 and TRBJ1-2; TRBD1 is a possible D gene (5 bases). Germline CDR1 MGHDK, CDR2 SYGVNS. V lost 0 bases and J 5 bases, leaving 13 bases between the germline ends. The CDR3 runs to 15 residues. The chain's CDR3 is CASSEYKGVEYGYTF. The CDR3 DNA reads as TGTGCCAGCAGTGAATATAAAGGGGTGGAGTATGGCTACACCTTC.

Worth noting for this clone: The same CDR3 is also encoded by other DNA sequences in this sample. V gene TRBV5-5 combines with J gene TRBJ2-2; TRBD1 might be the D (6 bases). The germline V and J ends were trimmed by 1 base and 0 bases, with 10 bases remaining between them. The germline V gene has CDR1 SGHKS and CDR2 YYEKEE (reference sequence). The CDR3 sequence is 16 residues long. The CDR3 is CASSLPGASNTGELFF. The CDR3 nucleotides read TGTGCCAGCAGCTTGCCAGGGGCATCGAACACCGGGGAGCTGTTTTTT.

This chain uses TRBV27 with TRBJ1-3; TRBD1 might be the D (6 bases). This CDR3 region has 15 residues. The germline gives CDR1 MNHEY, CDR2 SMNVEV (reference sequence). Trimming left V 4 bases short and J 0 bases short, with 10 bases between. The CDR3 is CASSWGGPSGNTIYF. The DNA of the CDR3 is TGTGCCAGCAGTTGGGGGGGCCCCTCTGGAAACACCATATATTTT.

The CDR3 protein is CASSSLRDTQYF. DNA for the CDR3: TGTGCCAGCAGTTCCCTTCGGGATACGCAGTATTTT. The rearrangement links TRBV27 to TRBJ2-3; D unresolved. Per the germline V gene, CDR1 is MNHEY and CDR2 is SMNVEV (reference sequence). V was pared by 4 bases and J by 6 bases, with 8 bases between. This CDR3 has 12 residues.

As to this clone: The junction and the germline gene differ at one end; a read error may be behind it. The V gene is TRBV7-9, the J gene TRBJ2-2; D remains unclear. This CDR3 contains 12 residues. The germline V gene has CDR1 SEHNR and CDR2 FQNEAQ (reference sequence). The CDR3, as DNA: TGTTCCAGCGCTCCCGCCTCGAGTGGGCTGTTTTTT. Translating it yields CSSAPASSGLFF.

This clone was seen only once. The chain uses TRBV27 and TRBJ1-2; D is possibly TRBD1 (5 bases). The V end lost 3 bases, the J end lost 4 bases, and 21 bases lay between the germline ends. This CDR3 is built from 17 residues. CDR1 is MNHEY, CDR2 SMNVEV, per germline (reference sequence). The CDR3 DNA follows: TGTGCCAGCAGTTTCACCAGGGTGGGTTTTGAGAGCTATGGCTACACCTTC. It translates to CASSFTRVGFESYGYTF.

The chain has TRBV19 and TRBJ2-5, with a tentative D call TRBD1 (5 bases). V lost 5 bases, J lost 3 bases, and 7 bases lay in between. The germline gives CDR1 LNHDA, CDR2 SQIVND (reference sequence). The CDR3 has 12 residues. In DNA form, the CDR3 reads TGTGCCAGTAGTGTCAGGGAAGAGACCCAGTACTTC. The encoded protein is CASSVREETQYF.

CDR3 DNA sequence: TGTGCCAGCAGTTCAAGAACAGGGAAGGGCATTGATACGCAGTATTTT. It encodes CASSSRTGKGIDTQYF. The rearrangement joins TRBV28 to TRBJ2-3, with a tentative D call TRBD1 (6 bases). Trimming cost V 4 bases and J 6 bases, with 20 bases left between them. The length of the CDR3 is 16 residues. Germline CDR1 MDHEN, CDR2 SYDVKM. The variable domain in full, completed from reference TRBV28 and TRBJ2-3, reads DVKVTQSSRYLVKRTGEKVFLECVQDMDHENMFWYRQDPGLGLRLIYFSYDVKMKEKGDIPEGYSVSREKKERFSLILESASTNQTSMYLCASSSRTGKGIDTQYFGPGTRLTVL.

As DNA, the CDR3 is TGTGCCAGCAGCCCCCGACAGGGGGCGGCCTACGAGCAGTACTTC. Translation gives CASSPRQGAAYEQYF. The chain uses TRBV13 and TRBJ2-7, with TRBD1 matching over 10 bases. This CDR3 is 15 amino acids long. J lost 2 bases, V lost 5 bases, and 6 bases had no gene match. Germline V gene sequence: CDR1 PRHDT, CDR2 FYEKMQ (reference sequence).